Presented here are 32 T cell receptor beta chains from one specimen sequenced in a study of T cells after yellow fever vaccination. MiXCR was run by TCRdb on the 5' RACE reads, yielding one entry per CDR3 protein. Among approximately 610,000 distinct CDR3 sequences listed, less than 20% were seen once. The specimen comprised PBMCs, sampled 4 to 5 days after the first yellow fever vaccination. The receptors were gathered from a man younger than 35 who received the YFV17D yellow fever vaccine.

At least ten counts were recorded for this clonotype. One end of the junction varies from germline; a read error may be responsible. The chain combines TRBV5-1 with TRBJ2-3; tentative D call: TRBD1 (5 bases). Germline lookup yields CDR1 SGHRS and CDR2 YFSETQ. CDR3 length: 14 residues. The CDR3 here is CASSSGQGTDTQYF. The CDR3 nucleotides are TGTGCCAGCAGCTCCGGACAAGGCACAGATACGCAGTATTTT. Supplemented by reference TRBV5-1 and TRBJ2-3, the full variable domain reads KAGVTQTPRYLIKTRGQQVTLSCSPISGHRSVSWYQQTPGQGLQFLFEYFSETQRNKGNFPGRFSGRQFSNSRSEMNVSTLELGDSALYLCASSSGQGTDTQYFGPGTRLTVL.

The CDR3 region has the DNA TGCGCCAGCAGCTTAGGGACAGGGATATTCACTGAAGCTTTCTTT. It translates to CASSLGTGIFTEAFF. The rearrangement joins TRBV5-1 to TRBJ1-1; the match to TRBD1 covers 9 bases. CDR3 length: 15 amino acids. Germline lookup yields CDR1 SGHRS and CDR2 YFSETQ. Losses at the gene ends were 2 bases for V and 4 bases for J; bases not matched to a gene: 6.

This chain links TRBV7-2 with TRBJ1-2, with D maybe TRBD1 (6 bases). Germline assignment: CDR1 SGHTA and CDR2 FQGNSA. V was clipped by 2 bases and J by 4 bases, with 11 bases between them. The CDR3 covers 14 residues. For the CDR3, the DNA is TGTGCCAGCAGCTTACCCACAGGGCTCTATGGCTACACCTTC. This gives the protein CASSLPTGLYGYTF. The full variable domain, with the rest looked up from reference TRBV7-2 and TRBJ1-2, is GAGVSQSPSNKVTEKGKDVELRCDPISGHTALYWYRQSLGQGLEFLIYFQGNSAPDKSGLPSDRFSAERTGGSVSTLTIQRTQQEDSAVYLCASSLPTGLYGYTFGSGTRLTVV.

This clonotype has more than one count but fewer than ten. The chain joins TRBV12-3 or TRBV12-4 to TRBJ2-2, with D hard to call. V lost 5 bases and J 6 bases, leaving 7 bases between the germline ends. This CDR3 is built from 12 residues. The CDR3 sequence is CASSIMAGELFF. The CDR3 nucleotides are TGTGCCAGCAGTATTATGGCCGGGGAGCTGTTTTTT.

The rearrangement uses TRBV4-3 and TRBJ2-3; TRBD1 might be the D (5 bases). CDR3 size: 15 residues. Trimming stripped 0 bases from V and 5 bases from J, with 12 bases between. Germline CDR1 reads LGHNA; CDR2 reads YSLEER. The CDR3 DNA reads as TGCGCCAGCAGCCAAGATAACCAGGGAATAGATACGCAGTATTTT. Translation gives CASSQDNQGIDTQYF.

The CDR3 loop is CASSQIGGQTQYF. The DNA for the CDR3 is TGTGCCAGCAGCCAAATCGGGGGGCAGACCCAGTACTTC. The rearrangement uses TRBV3-1 and TRBJ2-5; maybe TRBD2 (7 bases). Germline V CDR1 and CDR2: LGHDT, YNNKEL (reference sequence). The ends were cut back, 2 bases at V and 6 bases at J, with 10 bases in the middle. The CDR3 has 13 amino acids.

This clonotype was seen only a few times. This chain links TRBV5-1 with TRBJ2-5; the match to TRBD1 covers 7 bases. CDR1 is SGHRS, CDR2 YFSETQ, per germline. V shed 7 bases and J 1 base; nucleotides not matched to a gene: 4. The CDR3 totals 13 residues. CDR3 coding DNA: TGCGCCAGCCGGGACAGACCCCAAGAGACCCAGTACTTC. The encoded protein is CASRDRPQETQYF.

The gene calls are TRBV5-1 and TRBJ1-4; the D gene is possibly TRBD1 (6 bases). Germline assignment: CDR1 SGHRS and CDR2 YFSETQ. Trimming removed 0 bases at V and 5 bases at J, with 14 bases between. The length of the CDR3 is 16 residues. The CDR3 sequence: CASSLDGGLINEKLFF. The CDR3 bases are TGCGCCAGCAGCTTGGATGGGGGGCTAATAAATGAAAAACTGTTTTTT. The whole variable domain, remainder taken from reference TRBV5-1 and TRBJ1-4, is KAGVTQTPRYLIKTRGQQVTLSCSPISGHRSVSWYQQTPGQGLQFLFEYFSETQRNKGNFPGRFSGRQFSNSRSEMNVSTLELGDSALYLCASSLDGGLINEKLFFGSGTQLSVL.

For this clonotype: The germline gene is not matched at one end of the junction; a read error may be the cause. The chain has TRBV5-1 and TRBJ1-4; 8 bases are a match to TRBD1. The CDR3 loop spans 15 amino acids. CDR1 is SGHRS and CDR2 is YFSETQ in the germline V gene. DNA for the CDR3: TGCGCCAGCAACTTGGCGACAGGGGTTCCTGAAAAACTGTTTTTT. Its protein product is CASNLATGVPEKLFF.

This clonotype came up a few times. V is TRBV5-1 and J is TRBJ1-2; D may be TRBD1 (5 bases). Germline CDR1 is SGHRS and CDR2 is YFSETQ. Between the trimmed V and J ends, which lost 3 bases and 1 base, there was a span of 10 bases. CDR3 length equals 14 residues. The CDR3 protein is CASSSTRGNYGYTF. In nucleotides, the CDR3 is TGCGCCAGCAGCTCTACAAGGGGTAACTATGGCTACACCTTC. The full variable domain, with the rest looked up from reference TRBV5-1 and TRBJ1-2, is KAGVTQTPRYLIKTRGQQVTLSCSPISGHRSVSWYQQTPGQGLQFLFEYFSETQRNKGNFPGRFSGRQFSNSRSEMNVSTLELGDSALYLCASSSTRGNYGYTFGSGTRLTVV.

This chain links TRBV5-4 with TRBJ2-3; no firm D call. Trimming stripped 5 bases from V and 2 bases from J, with 15 bases between. The CDR3 extends over 15 amino acids. Germline-derived CDR1 and CDR2 are SGHNT and YYREEE (reference sequence). Written as DNA, the CDR3 is TGTGCCAGCAGTTCACAAGGGCGCGACACAGATACGCAGTATTTT. Protein product: CASSSQGRDTDTQYF.

This clonotype was seen a few times. The V gene is TRBV5-1, the J gene TRBJ2-3; 12 nucleotides match TRBD2. The CDR3 extends over 15 amino acids. Germline V gene data show CDR1 as SGHRS and CDR2 as YFSETQ. Losses at the gene ends were 3 bases for V and 5 bases for J; bases not matched to a gene: 4. The CDR3, as DNA: TGCGCCAGCAGCTATCTAGCGGGGGGGGAAGATACGCAGTATTTT. It is translated as CASSYLAGGEDTQYF.

This clonotype was counted a few times. The V call is TRBV5-5, the J call TRBJ1-2; no reliable D call. V was trimmed by 3 bases and J by 7 bases, leaving 10 bases between them. Per germline, CDR1 SGHKS and CDR2 YYEKEE (reference sequence). This CDR3 has 12 residues. CDR3 in amino acids: CASSSDAPGYTF. The CDR3 bases are TGTGCCAGCAGCTCGGACGCGCCTGGCTACACCTTC.

The chain carries TRBV7-9 and TRBJ1-1; TRBD1 is a possible D gene (5 bases). Germline V gives CDR1 SEHNR, CDR2 FQNEAQ (reference sequence). This CDR3 is built from 12 residues. Trimming stripped 4 bases from V and 7 bases from J, with 10 bases between. The CDR3 protein is CASSSGGDEAFF. CDR3 bases: TGTGCCAGCAGCTCCGGGGGGGATGAAGCTTTCTTT.

There are a few counts of this clonotype. This sequence joins TRBV20-1 and TRBJ2-3, with 9 bases matching TRBD2. The CDR3 is made up of 13 amino acids. The trim removed 1 base at V and 11 bases at J, leaving 7 bases unmatched. In germline, CDR1 is DFQATT, CDR2 SNEGSKA (reference sequence). The CDR3 loop reads CSARASGGSLQYF. The CDR3 coding sequence is TGCAGTGCTAGAGCGAGCGGGGGGAGCTTGCAGTATTTT.

The J gene is TRBJ1-6, the V gene TRBV12-3 or TRBV12-4; the D gene is possibly TRBD1 (5 bases). V gave up 10 bases and J gave up 7 bases, with 17 bases separating them. The CDR3 has 14 residues. The CDR3 sequence: CATTGGRANSPLHF. The CDR3 DNA reads TGTGCCACCACGGGCGGCAGGGCAAATTCACCCCTCCACTTT.

The V and J genes are TRBV5-1 and TRBJ2-3; tentative D call: TRBD2 (6 bases). Germline V gene lookup returns CDR1 SGHRS and CDR2 YFSETQ. This CDR3 spans 18 amino acids. The ends were cut back, 0 bases at V and 1 base at J, with 18 bases in the middle. Here the CDR3 DNA reads TGCGCCAGCAGCTTGGTCCCCGCGGGGTCGTTTGGCACAGATACGCAGTATTTT. Its protein is CASSLVPAGSFGTDTQYF. Full variable domain (rest looked up from reference TRBV5-1 and TRBJ2-3): KAGVTQTPRYLIKTRGQQVTLSCSPISGHRSVSWYQQTPGQGLQFLFEYFSETQRNKGNFPGRFSGRQFSNSRSEMNVSTLELGDSALYLCASSLVPAGSFGTDTQYFGPGTRLTVL.

The gene calls are TRBV5-1 and TRBJ1-2; D perhaps matches TRBD1 (6 bases). Germline V lookup: CDR1 SGHRS, CDR2 YFSETQ. Between the trimmed V and J ends, which lost 0 bases and 8 bases, there was a span of 14 bases. This CDR3 region has 14 residues. In DNA form, the CDR3 reads TGCGCCAGCAGCTTGGCTAGGGGGGGCGACGGCTACACCTTC. Amino acids: CASSLARGGDGYTF.

The V call is TRBV11-2, the J call TRBJ2-1; D may match TRBD1 or TRBD2 (5 bases each). There are 20 residues in the CDR3. The germline V gene has CDR1 SGHAT and CDR2 FQNNGV. V dropped 5 bases and J dropped 2 bases, with 28 bases sitting between them. CDR3 in DNA: TGTGCCAGCAGCGTCCCGGTGGATCGGGACGATTTTGGACCCTACAATGAGCAGTTCTTC. Protein: CASSVPVDRDDFGPYNEQFF.

This chain links TRBV7-2 with TRBJ1-2, with a tentative D call TRBD1 (6 bases). The CDR3 length is 15 residues. The germline V gene has CDR1 SGHTA and CDR2 FQGNSA. Trimming stripped 3 bases from V and 4 bases from J, with 15 bases between. CDR3: CASSFGGGKTYGYTF. CDR3 sequence (DNA): TGTGCCAGCAGCTTTGGAGGGGGGAAAACCTATGGCTACACCTTC.

The V gene is TRBV4-1, the J gene TRBJ2-1, with TRBD2 as a possible D gene (7 bases). This CDR3 spans 15 amino acids. Trimming pared 0 bases from V and 10 bases from J, leaving 16 bases between. Germline CDR1 reads MGHRA; CDR2 reads YSYEKL. The DNA for the CDR3 is TGCGCCAGCAGCCAAGATAGGGGAGGGGGACGGGAGCAGTTCTTC. Amino acid sequence: CASSQDRGGGREQFF.

With respect to this clonotype: A much larger clone differs by one base, so this may be a read error. The rearrangement links TRBV29-1 to TRBJ1-5; D may be TRBD1 (6 bases). V lost 4 bases and J lost 3, with 10 bases in between. The germline gives CDR1 SQVTM, CDR2 ANQGSEA. The CDR3 runs 13 residues. CDR3 bases: TGCAGCGTTGTTTCAGGGGCCAATCAGCCCCAGCATTTT. Its protein product is CSVVSGANQPQHF.

The CDR3 region has the DNA TGTGCCAGCAGTTTCCTAGCGGGGGTTAGAGATACGCAGTATTTT. It specifies CASSFLAGVRDTQYF. V gene TRBV12-3 or TRBV12-4 combines with J gene TRBJ2-3, with 10 bases identical to TRBD2. The junction had 5 bases not matched to a gene; V was cut back by 3 bases and J by 5 bases. The CDR3 loop spans 15 amino acids.

This clonotype was found a few times. This chain connects TRBV5-5 to TRBJ1-1; a possible D gene is TRBD1 (6 bases). CDR3 length: 15 amino acids. V lost 0 bases and J 6 bases, leaving 15 bases between the germline ends. Looked up from germline, CDR1 is SGHKS and CDR2 is YYEKEE (reference sequence). This chain's CDR3 is CASSLAEGRGAEAFF. The CDR3 DNA reads TGTGCCAGCAGCTTGGCGGAGGGCAGGGGAGCTGAAGCTTTCTTT.

This clonotype has just a few counts. The chain recombines TRBV6-1 with TRBJ1-1; no clear D. This CDR3 has 14 amino acids. CDR1 is MNHNS, CDR2 SASEGT, per germline. V lost 6 bases and J lost 4, with 15 bases in between. The CDR3: CASRPGLAATEAFF. CDR3 DNA sequence: TGTGCCAGCAGGCCGGGCCTTGCTGCCACTGAAGCTTTCTTT.

In this sample, this clonotype turned up a few times. The chain carries TRBV6-2 or TRBV6-3 and TRBJ1-5, with D possibly TRBD1 on 5 matching bases. V shed 0 bases and J shed 4 bases, with 25 bases lying between them. Germline CDR1 reads MNHEY; CDR2 reads SVGEGT. This CDR3 spans 20 amino acids. The CDR3 sequence: CASSYSVAGRTPNQNQPQHF. The CDR3 DNA sequence: TGTGCCAGCAGTTACTCCGTCGCGGGGCGGACCCCCAATCAGAATCAGCCCCAGCATTTT.

The chain links TRBV18 to TRBJ1-4; perhaps TRBD1 as D (5 bases). CDR1 and CDR2 (germline): KGHSH, LQKENI. V dropped 6 bases and J dropped 8 bases, with 16 bases sitting between them. The length of the CDR3 is 14 residues. The CDR3 region has the DNA TGTGCCAGCTCGCAGGAGGTCCAGGGCGAAAAACTGTTTTTT. It codes for CASSQEVQGEKLFF.

This clonotype was counted a few times. The V call is TRBV7-3, the J call TRBJ2-3; 8 bases match TRBD2. V shed 5 bases, J shed 1 base, and the junction held 8 bases outside the gene matches. The germline gives CDR1 SGHTA, CDR2 FQGTGA. CDR3 length: 16 residues. Here the CDR3 reads CASSHFVSGGTDTQYF. CDR3 nucleotides: TGTGCCAGCAGCCACTTTGTTAGCGGGGGCACAGATACGCAGTATTTT.

This clonotype turned up a few times. The genes are TRBV7-7 and TRBJ2-3; D is uncertain. The germline gives CDR1 SSHAT, CDR2 FNYEAQ (reference sequence). Trimming took off 1 base at V and 0 bases at J, with 11 bases between the two ends. The CDR3 spans 16 residues. The CDR3 reads CASSLGVDPSTDTQYF. The CDR3 DNA reads as TGTGCCAGCAGCTTAGGGGTAGATCCGAGCACAGATACGCAGTATTTT.

This clonotype was counted a few times. The chain joins TRBV4-3 to TRBJ2-2; TRBD1 or TRBD2 may be the D gene (6 bases each). V dropped 4 bases and J dropped 3 bases, with 9 bases sitting between them. Germline V gene lookup returns CDR1 LGHNA and CDR2 YSLEER. The CDR3 is made up of 14 amino acids. As DNA, the CDR3 is TGCGCCAGCAGCCGTAGGGGGGACACCGGGGAGCTGTTTTTT. Encoded protein: CASSRRGDTGELFF.

This clonotype was seen a handful of times. This chain links TRBV12-3 or TRBV12-4 with TRBJ2-1; 7 nucleotides agree with TRBD1. This CDR3 spans 14 amino acids. The junction had 13 bases not matched to a gene; V was cut back by 8 bases and J by 9 bases. Here the CDR3 reads CASGLSTGKGEQFF. The CDR3 DNA follows: TGTGCCAGCGGCCTTTCGACAGGGAAGGGTGAGCAGTTCTTC.

This clonotype was counted only a few times. V and J are TRBV6-5 and TRBJ2-5; D is unresolved. Trimming took 2 bases from V and 10 from J, leaving 17 bases between them. From germline, CDR1 is MNHEY and CDR2 SVGAGI. The CDR3 contains 14 residues. CDR3 nucleotides: TGTGCCAGCAGTTACCAGACTCAGCATTGGGGCCAGTACTTC. The encoded protein is CASSYQTQHWGQYF.